This T cell receptor beta chain came from a study of T-cell memory formation after mild COVID-19. From the 5' RACE reads, TCRdb called clonotypes with MiXCR, one entry per CDR3 protein. Counted here are around 300,000 distinct CDR3 sequences, around 17% occurring once; the ten biggest clones make up more than 20%. V gave up 0 bases and J gave up 0 bases, with 4 bases separating them. Germline V CDR1 and CDR2: KGHDR, SFDVKD. The CDR3 length is 15 residues. This clonotype was recorded a few times. The sample comprised PBMCs or a T cell subset sorted from them (not recorded which). The chain couples TRBV24-1 to TRBJ1-4, with D unresolved. This TCR was sampled from a man aged 18 to 29 who had mild COVID-19 (a few samples of this study predate the infection). Cell type and time point are not known. The CDR3 DNA sequence: TGTGCCACCAGTGATTTGAAACCAACTAATGAAAAACTGTTTTTT. It yields the protein CATSDLKPTNEKLFF.